The present T cell receptor beta chain was sequenced within a study of shared clonotypes between healthy human individuals. Study outcomes and limitations: The naive CD4 repertoires of several donors were compared, and approximately 5.3% of clonotypes were shared.

As concerns this clone: Its antigen is not known.

The CDR3 extends over 13 amino acids. From germline, CDR1 is MNHEY and CDR2 SMNVEV (reference sequence). Trimming cost V 3 bases and J 3 bases, with 9 bases left between them. Sequencing was performed with immunoSEQ multiplex PCR; in TCRdb, only in-frame clones are kept and a portion is missing. The table records around 690,000 clones, less than 95% of them present only once. Sequencing used memory CD8+ T cells from PBMCs. Subset specified: CD45RO+ cells pooled with CCR7-negative TemRA cells. The chain is built from TRBV27 and TRBJ2-7; D uncertain. This TCR came from a man aged 18 to 29 in good health. Some clones in this sample may be carry-over from other donors' samples. The CDR3 sequence: CASSLGQIYEQYF. For the CDR3, the DNA is TGTGCCAGCAGTTTGGGTCAGATCTACGAGCAGTACTTC.